The clone carrying this T cell receptor beta chain came up a few times. Libraries were prepared by immunoSEQ multiplex PCR; TCRdb keeps only in-frame clonotypes and omits some of them. The repertoire holds 50,000 to 70,000 clones, with under 80% as singletons. The CDR3 sequence is 14 residues long. The germline V gene encodes CDR1 MDHEN and CDR2 SYDVKM. The V end lost 2 bases, the J end lost 7 bases, and 12 bases lay between the germline ends. This record comes from a study of blood T cell repertoires in COVID-19. Those who participated ranged in age from about 18 to 89 years and resided in about 24 US areas.

The clonotype comes from a woman in her fifties or sixties who had been exposed to COVID-19. V usage is TRBV28 and J usage is TRBJ1-5; D gene unclear. The sample taken for sequencing was PBMCs or T cells enriched from blood (not recorded which). For the CDR3, the DNA is TGTGCCAGCAGTTTAGGGCTCCTGCTACAGCCCCAGCATTTT. This codes for CASSLGLLLQPQHF.